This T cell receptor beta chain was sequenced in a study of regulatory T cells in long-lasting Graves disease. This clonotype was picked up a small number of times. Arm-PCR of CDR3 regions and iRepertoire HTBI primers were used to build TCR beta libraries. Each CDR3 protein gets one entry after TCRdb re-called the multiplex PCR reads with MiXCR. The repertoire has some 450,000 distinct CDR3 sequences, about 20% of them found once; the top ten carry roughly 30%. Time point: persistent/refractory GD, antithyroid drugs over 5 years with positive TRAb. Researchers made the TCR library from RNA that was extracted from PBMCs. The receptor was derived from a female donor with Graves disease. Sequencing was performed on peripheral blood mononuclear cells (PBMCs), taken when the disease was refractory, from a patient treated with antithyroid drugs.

CDR3 in DNA: TGTGCCAGCAGCTTTGGGGACAGGACCCAAGAGACCCAGTACTTC. Encoded protein: CASSFGDRTQETQYF. This chain links TRBV7-6 with TRBJ2-5; TRBD1 matches 8 bases. The ends lost 3 bases at V and 1 base at J; junction bases unmatched: 4. Germline loops: CDR1 SGHVS, CDR2 FNYEAQ. The CDR3 is 15 residues long.